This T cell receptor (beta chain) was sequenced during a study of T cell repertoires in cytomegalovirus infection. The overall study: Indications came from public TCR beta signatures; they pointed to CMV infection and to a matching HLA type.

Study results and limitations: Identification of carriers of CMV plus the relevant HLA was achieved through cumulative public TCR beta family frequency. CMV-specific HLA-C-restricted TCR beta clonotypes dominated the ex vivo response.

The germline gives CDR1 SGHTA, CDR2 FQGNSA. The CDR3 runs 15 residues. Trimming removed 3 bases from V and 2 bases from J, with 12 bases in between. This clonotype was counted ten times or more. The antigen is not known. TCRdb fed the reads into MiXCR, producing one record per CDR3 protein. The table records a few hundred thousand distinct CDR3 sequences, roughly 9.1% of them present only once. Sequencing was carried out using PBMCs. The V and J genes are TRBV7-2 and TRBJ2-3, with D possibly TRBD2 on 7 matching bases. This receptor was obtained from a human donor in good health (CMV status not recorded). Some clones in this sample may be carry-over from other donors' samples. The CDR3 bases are TGTGCCAGCAGCTTTAGAGGGGGGGTCACAGATACGCAGTATTTT. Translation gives CASSFRGGVTDTQYF.